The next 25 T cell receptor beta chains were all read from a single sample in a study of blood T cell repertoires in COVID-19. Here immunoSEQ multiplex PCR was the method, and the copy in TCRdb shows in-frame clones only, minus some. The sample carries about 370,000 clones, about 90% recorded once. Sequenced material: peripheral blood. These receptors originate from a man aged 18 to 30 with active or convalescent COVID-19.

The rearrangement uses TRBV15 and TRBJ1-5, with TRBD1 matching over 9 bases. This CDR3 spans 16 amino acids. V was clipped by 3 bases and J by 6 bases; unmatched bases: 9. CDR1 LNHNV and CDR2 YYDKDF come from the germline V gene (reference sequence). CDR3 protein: CATSRDRQGGSQPQHF. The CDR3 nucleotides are TGTGCCACCAGCAGGGATAGACAGGGGGGGAGTCAGCCCCAGCATTTT.

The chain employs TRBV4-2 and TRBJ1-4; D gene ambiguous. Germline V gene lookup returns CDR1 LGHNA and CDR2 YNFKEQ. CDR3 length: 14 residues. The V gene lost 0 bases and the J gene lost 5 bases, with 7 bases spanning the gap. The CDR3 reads CASSQDTANEKLFF. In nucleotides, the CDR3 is TGTGCCAGCAGCCAAGACACAGCCAATGAAAAACTGTTTTTT.

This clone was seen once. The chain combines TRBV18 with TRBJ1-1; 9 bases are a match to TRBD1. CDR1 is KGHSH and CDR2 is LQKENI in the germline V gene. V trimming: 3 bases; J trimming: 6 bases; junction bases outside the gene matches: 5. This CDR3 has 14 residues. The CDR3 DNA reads TGTGCCAGCTCACCCCTACAGGGGGCCGCTGAAGCTTTCTTT. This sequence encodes CASSPLQGAAEAFF.

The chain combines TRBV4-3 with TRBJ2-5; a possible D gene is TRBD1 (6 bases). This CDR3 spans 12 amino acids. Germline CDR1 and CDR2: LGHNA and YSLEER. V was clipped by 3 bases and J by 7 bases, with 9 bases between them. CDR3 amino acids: CASSHDRRTQYF. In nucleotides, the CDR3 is TGCGCCAGCAGCCACGACAGGCGGACCCAGTACTTC.

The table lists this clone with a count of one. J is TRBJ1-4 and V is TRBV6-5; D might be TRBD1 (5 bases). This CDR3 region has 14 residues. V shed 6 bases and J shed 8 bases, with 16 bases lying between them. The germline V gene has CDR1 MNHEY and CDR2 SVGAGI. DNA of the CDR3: TGTGCCAGCAGGGAGGGAAGGGGAAGAGAAAAACTGTTTTTT. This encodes CASREGRGREKLFF.

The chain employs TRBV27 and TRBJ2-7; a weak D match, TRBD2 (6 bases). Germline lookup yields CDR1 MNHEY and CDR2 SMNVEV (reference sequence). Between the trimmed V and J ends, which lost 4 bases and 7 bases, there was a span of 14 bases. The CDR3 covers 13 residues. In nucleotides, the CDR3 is TGTGCCAGCAGTTCCTACGGGACTCAAGAGCAGTACTTC. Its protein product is CASSSYGTQEQYF.

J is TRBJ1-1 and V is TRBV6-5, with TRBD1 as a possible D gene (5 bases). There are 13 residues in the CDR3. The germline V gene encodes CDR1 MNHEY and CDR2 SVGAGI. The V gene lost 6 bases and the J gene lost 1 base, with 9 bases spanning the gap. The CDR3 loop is CASRRQRNTEAFF. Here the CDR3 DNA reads TGTGCCAGCAGGCGACAGAGGAACACTGAAGCTTTCTTT.

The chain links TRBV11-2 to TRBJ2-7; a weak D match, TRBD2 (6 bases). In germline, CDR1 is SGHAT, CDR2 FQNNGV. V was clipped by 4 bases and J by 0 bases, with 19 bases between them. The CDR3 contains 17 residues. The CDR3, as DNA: TGTGCCAGCAGCTCAACAAATCCCGGGACTGACTCCTACGAGCAGTACTTC. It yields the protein CASSSTNPGTDSYEQYF.

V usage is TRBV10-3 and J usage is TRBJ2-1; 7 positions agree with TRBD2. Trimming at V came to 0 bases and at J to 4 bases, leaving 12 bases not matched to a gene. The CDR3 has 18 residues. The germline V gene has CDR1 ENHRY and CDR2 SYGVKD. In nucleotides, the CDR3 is TGTGCCATCAGTGAGTCAGTTTTTGAGCGGGGTGGGTACAATGAGCAGTTCTTC. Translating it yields CAISESVFERGGYNEQFF.

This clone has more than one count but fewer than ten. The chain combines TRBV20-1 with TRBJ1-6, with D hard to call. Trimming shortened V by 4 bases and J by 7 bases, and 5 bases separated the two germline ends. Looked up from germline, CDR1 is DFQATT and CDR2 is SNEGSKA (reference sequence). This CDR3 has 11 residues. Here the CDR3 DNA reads TGCAGTGCTATACAGAATTCACCCCTCCACTTT. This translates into CSAIQNSPLHF.

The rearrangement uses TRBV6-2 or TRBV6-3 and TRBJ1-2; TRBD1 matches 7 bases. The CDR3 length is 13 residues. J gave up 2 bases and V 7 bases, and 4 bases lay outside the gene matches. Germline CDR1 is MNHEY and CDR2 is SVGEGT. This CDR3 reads CASTPTGNYGYTF. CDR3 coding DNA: TGTGCCAGCACCCCGACAGGGAACTATGGCTACACCTTC.

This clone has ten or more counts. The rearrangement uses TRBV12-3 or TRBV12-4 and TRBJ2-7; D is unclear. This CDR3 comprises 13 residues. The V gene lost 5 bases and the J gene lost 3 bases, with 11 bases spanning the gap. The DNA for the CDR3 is TGTGCCAGCAGTAACGCACTGATCTACGAGCAGTACTTC. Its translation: CASSNALIYEQYF.

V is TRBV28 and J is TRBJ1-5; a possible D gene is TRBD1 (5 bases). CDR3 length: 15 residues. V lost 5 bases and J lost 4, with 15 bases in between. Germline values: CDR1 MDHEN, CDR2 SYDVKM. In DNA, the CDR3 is TGTGCCAGCAGTCCGGGACTGCCCGTAAATCAGCCCCAGCATTTT. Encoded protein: CASSPGLPVNQPQHF.

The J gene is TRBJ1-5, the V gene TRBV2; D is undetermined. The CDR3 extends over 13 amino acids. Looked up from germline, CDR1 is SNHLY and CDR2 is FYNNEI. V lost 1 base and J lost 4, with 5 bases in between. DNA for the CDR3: TGTGCCAGCAGTGAAGGCCGGAATCAGCCCCAGCATTTT. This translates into CASSEGRNQPQHF.

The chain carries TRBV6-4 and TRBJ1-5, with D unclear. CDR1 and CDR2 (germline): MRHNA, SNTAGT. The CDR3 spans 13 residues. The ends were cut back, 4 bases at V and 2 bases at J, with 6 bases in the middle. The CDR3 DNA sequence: TGTGCCAGCAGTGTAGAGGGCAATCAGCCCCAGCATTTT. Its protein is CASSVEGNQPQHF.

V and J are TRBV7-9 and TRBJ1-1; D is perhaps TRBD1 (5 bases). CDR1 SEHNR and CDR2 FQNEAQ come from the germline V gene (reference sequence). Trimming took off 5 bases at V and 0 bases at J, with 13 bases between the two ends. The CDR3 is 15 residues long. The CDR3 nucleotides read TGTGCCAGCAGCCCCCAGGGAGGGATGAACACTGAAGCTTTCTTT. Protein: CASSPQGGMNTEAFF.

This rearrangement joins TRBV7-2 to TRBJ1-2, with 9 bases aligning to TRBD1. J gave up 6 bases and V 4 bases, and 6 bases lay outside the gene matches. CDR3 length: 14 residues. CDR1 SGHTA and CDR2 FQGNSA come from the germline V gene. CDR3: CASSSLQGADGYTF. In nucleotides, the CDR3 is TGTGCCAGCAGCTCACTACAGGGGGCGGATGGCTACACCTTC.

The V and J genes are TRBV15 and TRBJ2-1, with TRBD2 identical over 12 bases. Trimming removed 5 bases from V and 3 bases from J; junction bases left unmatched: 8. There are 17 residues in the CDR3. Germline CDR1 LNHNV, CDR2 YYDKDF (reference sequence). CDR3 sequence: CATSGLAGGPGYNEQFF. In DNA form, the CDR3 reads TGTGCCACCAGCGGGCTAGCGGGGGGGCCAGGCTACAATGAGCAGTTCTTC.

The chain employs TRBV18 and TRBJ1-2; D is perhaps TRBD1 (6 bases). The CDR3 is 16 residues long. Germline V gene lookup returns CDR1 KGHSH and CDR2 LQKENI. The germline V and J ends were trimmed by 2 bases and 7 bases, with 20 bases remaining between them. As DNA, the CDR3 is TGTGCCAGCTCACCAGATCCCCCAGGGGTACATCGTGGCTACACCTTC. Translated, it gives CASSPDPPGVHRGYTF.

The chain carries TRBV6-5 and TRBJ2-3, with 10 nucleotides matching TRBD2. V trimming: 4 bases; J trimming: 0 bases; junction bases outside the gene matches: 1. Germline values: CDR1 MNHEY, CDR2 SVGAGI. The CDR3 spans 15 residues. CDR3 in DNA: TGTGCCAGCAGTTCTAGCGGGGGAAGCACAGATACGCAGTATTTT. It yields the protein CASSSSGGSTDTQYF.

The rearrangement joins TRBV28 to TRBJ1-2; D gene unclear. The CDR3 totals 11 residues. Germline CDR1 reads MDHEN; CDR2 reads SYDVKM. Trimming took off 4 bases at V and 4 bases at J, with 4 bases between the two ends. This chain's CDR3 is CASSSSYGYTF. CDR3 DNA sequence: TGTGCCAGCAGTTCTTCCTATGGCTACACCTTC.

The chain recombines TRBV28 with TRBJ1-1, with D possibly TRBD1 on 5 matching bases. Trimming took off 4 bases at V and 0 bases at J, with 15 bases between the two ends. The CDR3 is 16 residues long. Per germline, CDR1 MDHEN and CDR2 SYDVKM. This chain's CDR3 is CASSSESLGLNTEAFF. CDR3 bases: TGTGCCAGCAGTTCCGAATCTTTGGGGCTGAACACTGAAGCTTTCTTT.

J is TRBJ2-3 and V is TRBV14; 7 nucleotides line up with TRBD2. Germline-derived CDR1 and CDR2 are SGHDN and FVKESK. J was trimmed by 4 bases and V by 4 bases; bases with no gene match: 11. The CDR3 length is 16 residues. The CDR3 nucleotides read TGTGCCAGCAGCCCTGACGGCCGGGAGGTATCAGATACGCAGTATTTT. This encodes CASSPDGREVSDTQYF. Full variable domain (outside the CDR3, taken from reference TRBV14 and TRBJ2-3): EAGVTQFPSHSVIEKGQTVTLRCDPISGHDNLYWYRRVMGKEIKFLLHFVKESKQDESGMPNNRFLAERTGGTYSTLKVQPAELEDSGVYFCASSPDGREVSDTQYFGPGTRLTVL.

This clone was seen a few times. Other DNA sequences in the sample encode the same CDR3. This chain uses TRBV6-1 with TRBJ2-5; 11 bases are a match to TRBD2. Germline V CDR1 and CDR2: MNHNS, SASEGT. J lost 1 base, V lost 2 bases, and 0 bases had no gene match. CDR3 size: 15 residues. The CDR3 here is CASSELAGGQETQYF. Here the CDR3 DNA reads TGTGCCAGCAGTGAACTAGCGGGAGGCCAAGAGACCCAGTACTTC.

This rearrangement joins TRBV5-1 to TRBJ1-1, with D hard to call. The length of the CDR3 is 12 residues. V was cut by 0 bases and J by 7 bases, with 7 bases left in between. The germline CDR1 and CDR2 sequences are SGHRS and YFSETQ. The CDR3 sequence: CASSLELGEAFF. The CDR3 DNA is TGCGCCAGCAGCTTGGAGCTCGGTGAAGCTTTCTTT.